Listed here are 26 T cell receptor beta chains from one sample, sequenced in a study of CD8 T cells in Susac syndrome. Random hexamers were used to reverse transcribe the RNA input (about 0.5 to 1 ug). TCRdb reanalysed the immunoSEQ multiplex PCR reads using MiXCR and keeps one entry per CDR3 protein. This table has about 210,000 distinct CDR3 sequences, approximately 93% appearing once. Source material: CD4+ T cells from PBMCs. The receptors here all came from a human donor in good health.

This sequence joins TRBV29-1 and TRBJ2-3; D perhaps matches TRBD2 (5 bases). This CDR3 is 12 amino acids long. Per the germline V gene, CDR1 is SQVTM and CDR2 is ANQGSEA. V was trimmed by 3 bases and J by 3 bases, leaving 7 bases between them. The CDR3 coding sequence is TGCAGCGTTGACGAGGGAACAGATACGCAGTATTTT. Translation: CSVDEGTDTQYF.

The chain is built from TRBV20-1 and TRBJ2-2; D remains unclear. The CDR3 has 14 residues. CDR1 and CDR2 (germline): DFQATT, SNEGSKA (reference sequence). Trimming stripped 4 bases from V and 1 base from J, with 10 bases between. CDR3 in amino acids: CSANPRQNTGELFF. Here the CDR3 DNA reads TGCAGTGCTAACCCCCGACAGAACACCGGGGAGCTGTTTTTT.

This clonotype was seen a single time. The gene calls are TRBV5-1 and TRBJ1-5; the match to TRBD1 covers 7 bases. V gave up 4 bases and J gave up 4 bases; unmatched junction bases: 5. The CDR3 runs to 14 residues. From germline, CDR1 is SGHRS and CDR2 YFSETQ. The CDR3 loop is CASSLGQLNQPQHF. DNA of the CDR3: TGCGCCAGCAGCCTGGGACAGCTTAATCAGCCCCAGCATTTT.

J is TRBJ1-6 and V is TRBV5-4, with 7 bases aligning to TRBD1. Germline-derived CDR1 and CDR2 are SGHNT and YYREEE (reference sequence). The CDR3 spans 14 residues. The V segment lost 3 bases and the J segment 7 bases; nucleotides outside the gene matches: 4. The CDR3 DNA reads TGTGCCAGCAGCTCGGGACAGTCGAATTCACCCCTCCACTTT. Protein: CASSSGQSNSPLHF.

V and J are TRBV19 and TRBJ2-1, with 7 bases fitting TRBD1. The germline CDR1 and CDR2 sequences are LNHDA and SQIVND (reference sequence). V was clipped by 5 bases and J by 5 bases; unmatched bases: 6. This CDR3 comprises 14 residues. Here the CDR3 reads CASSRTGFNNEQFF. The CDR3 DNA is TGTGCCAGTAGTCGGACAGGCTTTAACAATGAGCAGTTCTTC.

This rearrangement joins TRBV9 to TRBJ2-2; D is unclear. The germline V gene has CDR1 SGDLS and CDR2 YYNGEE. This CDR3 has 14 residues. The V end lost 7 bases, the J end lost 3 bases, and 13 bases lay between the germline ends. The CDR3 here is CASQLTSYTGELFF. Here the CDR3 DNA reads TGTGCCAGCCAATTGACGTCTTACACCGGGGAGCTGTTTTTT.

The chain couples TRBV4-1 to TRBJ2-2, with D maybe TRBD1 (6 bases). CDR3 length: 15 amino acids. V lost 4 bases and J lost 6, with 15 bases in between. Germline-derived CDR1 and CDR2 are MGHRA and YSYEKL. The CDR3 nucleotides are TGCGCCAGCAGCCCTACAGGGATCTATTCCGGGGAGCTGTTTTTT. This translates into CASSPTGIYSGELFF.

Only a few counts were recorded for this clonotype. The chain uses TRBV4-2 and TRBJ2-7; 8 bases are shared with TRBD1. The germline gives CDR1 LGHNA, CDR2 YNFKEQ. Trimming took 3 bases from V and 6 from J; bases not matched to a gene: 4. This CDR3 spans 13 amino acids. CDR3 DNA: TGTGCCAGCAGCCAGAAACAGGGGGTCGAGCAGTACTTC. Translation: CASSQKQGVEQYF.

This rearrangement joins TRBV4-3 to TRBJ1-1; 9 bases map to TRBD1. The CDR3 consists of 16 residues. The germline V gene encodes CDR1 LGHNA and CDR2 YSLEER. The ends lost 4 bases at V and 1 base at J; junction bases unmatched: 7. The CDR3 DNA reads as TGCGCCAGCAGCCCCGGGACAGGGTTTGCGAACACTGAAGCTTTCTTT. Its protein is CASSPGTGFANTEAFF.

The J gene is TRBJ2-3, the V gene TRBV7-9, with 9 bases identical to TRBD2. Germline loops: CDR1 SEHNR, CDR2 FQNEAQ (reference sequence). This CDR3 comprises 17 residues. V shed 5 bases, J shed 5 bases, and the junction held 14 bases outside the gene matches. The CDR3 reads CASSLRGAGGRLDTQYF. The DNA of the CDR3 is TGTGCCAGCAGCCTACGTGGAGCGGGGGGCCGATTAGATACGCAGTATTTT.

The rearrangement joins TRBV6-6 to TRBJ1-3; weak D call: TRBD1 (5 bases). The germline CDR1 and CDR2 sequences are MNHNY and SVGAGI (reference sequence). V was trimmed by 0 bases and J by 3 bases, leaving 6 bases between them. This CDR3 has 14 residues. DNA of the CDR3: TGTGCCAGCAGTTACTCCAGGGTTGGAAACACCATATATTTT. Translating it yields CASSYSRVGNTIYF.

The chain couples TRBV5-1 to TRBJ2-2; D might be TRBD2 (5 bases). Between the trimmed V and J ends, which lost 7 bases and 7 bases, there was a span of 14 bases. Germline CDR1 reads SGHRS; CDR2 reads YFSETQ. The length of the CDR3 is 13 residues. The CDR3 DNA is TGCGCCAGCGTGGAGCGGCCGGACGGGGAGCTGTTTTTT. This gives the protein CASVERPDGELFF.

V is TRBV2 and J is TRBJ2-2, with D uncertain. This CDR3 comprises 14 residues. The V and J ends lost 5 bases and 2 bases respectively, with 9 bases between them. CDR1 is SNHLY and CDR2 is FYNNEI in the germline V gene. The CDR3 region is CASSSGRNTGELFF. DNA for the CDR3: TGTGCCAGCAGTTCGGGCCGCAACACCGGGGAGCTGTTTTTT.

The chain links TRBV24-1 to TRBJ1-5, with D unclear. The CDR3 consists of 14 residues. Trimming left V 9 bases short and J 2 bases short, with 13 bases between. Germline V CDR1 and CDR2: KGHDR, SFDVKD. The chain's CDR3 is CATSGEGGNQPQHF. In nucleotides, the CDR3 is TGTGCCACCTCCGGAGAGGGTGGCAATCAGCCCCAGCATTTT.

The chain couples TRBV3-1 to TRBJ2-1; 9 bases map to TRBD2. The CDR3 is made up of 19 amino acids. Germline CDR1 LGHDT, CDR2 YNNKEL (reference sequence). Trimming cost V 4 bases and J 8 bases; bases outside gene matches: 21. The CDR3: CASSPFIGASGMASHEQFF. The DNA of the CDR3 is TGTGCCAGCAGCCCTTTTATAGGGGCTAGCGGGATGGCCAGCCATGAGCAGTTCTTC.

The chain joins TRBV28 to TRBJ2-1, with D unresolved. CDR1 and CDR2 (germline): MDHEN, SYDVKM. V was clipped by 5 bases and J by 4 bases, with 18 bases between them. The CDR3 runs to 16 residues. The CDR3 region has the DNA TGTGCCAGCAGTGGTCGAGGAGTCAGCATTTACAATGAGCAGTTCTTC. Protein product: CASSGRGVSIYNEQFF.

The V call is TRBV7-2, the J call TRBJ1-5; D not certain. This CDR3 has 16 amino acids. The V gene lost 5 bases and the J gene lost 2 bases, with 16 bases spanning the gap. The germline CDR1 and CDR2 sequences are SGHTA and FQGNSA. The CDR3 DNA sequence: TGTGCCAGCAGCGCCCTTGGCGGACGCGGCAATCAGCCCCAGCATTTT. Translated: CASSALGGRGNQPQHF.

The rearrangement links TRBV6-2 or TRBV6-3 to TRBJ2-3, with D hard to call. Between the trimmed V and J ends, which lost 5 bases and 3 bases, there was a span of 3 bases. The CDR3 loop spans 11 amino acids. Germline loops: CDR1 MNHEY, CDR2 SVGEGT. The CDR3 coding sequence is TGTGCCAGCAGTCAGACAGATACGCAGTATTTT. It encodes CASSQTDTQYF.

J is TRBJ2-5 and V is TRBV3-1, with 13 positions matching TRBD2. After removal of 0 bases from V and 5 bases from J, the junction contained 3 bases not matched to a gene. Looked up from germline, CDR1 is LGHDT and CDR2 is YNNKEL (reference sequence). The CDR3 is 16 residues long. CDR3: CASSQDTSGGAETQYF. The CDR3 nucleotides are TGTGCCAGCAGCCAAGATACTAGCGGGGGGGCCGAGACCCAGTACTTC.

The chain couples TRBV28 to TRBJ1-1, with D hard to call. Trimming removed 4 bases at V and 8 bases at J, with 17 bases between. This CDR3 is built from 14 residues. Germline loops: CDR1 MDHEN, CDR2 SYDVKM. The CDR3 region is CASSSLRPGTEAFF. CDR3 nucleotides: TGTGCCAGCAGTTCCCTGAGACCTGGAACCGAAGCTTTCTTT.

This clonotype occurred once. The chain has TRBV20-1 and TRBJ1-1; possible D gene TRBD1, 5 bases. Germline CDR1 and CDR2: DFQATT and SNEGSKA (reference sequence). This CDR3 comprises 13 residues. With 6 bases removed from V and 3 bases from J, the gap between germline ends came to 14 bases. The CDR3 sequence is CSADTDVYTEAFF. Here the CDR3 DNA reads TGCAGTGCGGACACCGACGTCTACACTGAAGCTTTCTTT.

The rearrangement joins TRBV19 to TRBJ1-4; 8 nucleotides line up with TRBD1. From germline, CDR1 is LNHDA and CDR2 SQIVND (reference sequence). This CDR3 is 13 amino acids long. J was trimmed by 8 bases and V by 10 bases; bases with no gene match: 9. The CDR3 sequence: CATRTGMKEKLFF. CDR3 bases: TGTGCCACCCGGACAGGGATGAAGGAAAAACTGTTTTTT. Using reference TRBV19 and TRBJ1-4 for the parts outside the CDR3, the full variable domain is DGGITQSPKYLFRKEGQNVTLSCEQNLNHDAMYWYRQDPGQGLRLIYYSQIVNDFQKGDIAEGYSVSREKKESFPLTVTSAQKNPTAFYLCATRTGMKEKLFFGSGTQLSVL.

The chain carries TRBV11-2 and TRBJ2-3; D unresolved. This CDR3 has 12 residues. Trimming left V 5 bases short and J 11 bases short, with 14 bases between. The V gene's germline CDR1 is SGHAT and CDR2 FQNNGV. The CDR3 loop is CASSLSPSRQYF. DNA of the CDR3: TGTGCCAGCAGCCTGTCCCCTTCCCGGCAGTATTTT.

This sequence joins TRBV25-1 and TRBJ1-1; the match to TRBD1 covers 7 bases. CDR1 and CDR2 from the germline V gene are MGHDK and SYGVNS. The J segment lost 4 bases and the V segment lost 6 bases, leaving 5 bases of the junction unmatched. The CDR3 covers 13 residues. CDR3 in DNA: TGTGCCAGCAGCCCGGGACAGCTCACTGAAGCTTTCTTT. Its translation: CASSPGQLTEAFF. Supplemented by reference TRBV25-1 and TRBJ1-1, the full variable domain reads EADIYQTPRYLVIGTGKKITLECSQTMGHDKMYWYQQDPGMELHLIHYSYGVNSTEKGDLSSESTVSRIRTEHFPLTLESARPSHTSQYLCASSPGQLTEAFFGQGTRLTVV.

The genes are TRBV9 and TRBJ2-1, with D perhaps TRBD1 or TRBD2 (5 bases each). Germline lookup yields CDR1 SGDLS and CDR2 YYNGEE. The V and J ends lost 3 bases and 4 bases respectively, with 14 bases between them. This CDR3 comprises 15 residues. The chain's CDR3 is CASSDRDLGYNEQFF. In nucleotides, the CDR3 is TGTGCCAGCAGCGACCGGGACCTTGGGTACAATGAGCAGTTCTTC.

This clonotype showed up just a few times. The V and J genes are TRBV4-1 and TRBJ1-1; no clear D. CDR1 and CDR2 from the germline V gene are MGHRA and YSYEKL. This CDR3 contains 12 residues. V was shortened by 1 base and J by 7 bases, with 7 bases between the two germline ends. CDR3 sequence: CASSQGIGEAFF. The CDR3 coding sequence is TGCGCCAGCAGCCAAGGAATCGGTGAAGCTTTCTTT.